This passage covers 18 T cell receptor beta chains from one sample sequenced in a study of blood T cells in healthy people across ages. Primers used in a second PCR of about 7 to 12 cycles were a sample-barcoded 5' primer and a J-beta primer mix. One entry per CDR3 protein, called by TCRdb with MiXCR from the 5' RACE reads. There are around 750,000 distinct CDR3 sequences in the sample; about 48% occur only once, and under 50% lies in the top ten. Material: blood. Every receptor here comes from an elderly man in good health.

V is TRBV12-3 or TRBV12-4 and J is TRBJ2-4, with D perhaps TRBD2 (6 bases). Between the trimmed V and J ends, which lost 3 bases and 5 bases, there was a span of 8 bases. The CDR3 totals 13 residues. CDR3 DNA sequence: TGTGCCAGCAGTTTTTGGGGGGAAAACATTCAGTACTTC. Amino acids: CASSFWGENIQYF.

The genes are TRBV7-9 and TRBJ2-3; the D gene is possibly TRBD2 (6 bases). The V end was cut by 0 bases, the J end by 14 bases, with 27 bases between. The CDR3 sequence is 17 residues long. Germline CDR1 reads SEHNR; CDR2 reads FQNEAQ (reference sequence). The CDR3 DNA follows: TGTGCCAGCAGCTTAGCGCGTGGCGGGGTGGGCCACAGATACGCGTATTTT. Its protein product is CASSLARGGVGHRYAYF.

This clonotype was observed once. A much larger clone is a single base away; this may be a read error. The V call is TRBV5-1, the J call TRBJ2-1, with D perhaps matching TRBD1 or TRBD2 (5 bases each). Per germline, CDR1 SGHRS and CDR2 YFSETQ. The CDR3 runs 14 residues. The V and J ends lost 6 bases and 4 bases respectively, with 14 bases between them. CDR3 loop: CASNQGTSYNEQFF. DNA for the CDR3: TGCGCCAGCAACCAAGGGACGTCATACAATGAGCAGTTCTTC.

V gene TRBV14 combines with J gene TRBJ2-4, with 7 positions matching TRBD1. With V trimmed by 2 bases and J by 13 bases, 11 bases remained unmatched. The germline V gene encodes CDR1 SGHDN and CDR2 FVKESK. This CDR3 contains 14 residues. In DNA form, the CDR3 reads TGTGCCAGCAGCCAAAAGGGACAGCGCGGCGGGCAGTACTTC. Protein product: CASSQKGQRGGQYF. The full variable domain, with the rest looked up from reference TRBV14 and TRBJ2-4, is EAGVTQFPSHSVIEKGQTVTLRCDPISGHDNLYWYRRVMGKEIKFLLHFVKESKQDESGMPNNRFLAERTGGTYSTLKVQPAELEDSGVYFCASSQKGQRGGQYFGAGTRLSVL.

The table lists this clonotype with a count of one. This chain joins TRBV7-2 and TRBJ1-1, with D unclear. The CDR3 contains 12 residues. V was shortened by 5 bases and J by 7 bases, with 11 bases between the two germline ends. Germline values: CDR1 SGHTA, CDR2 FQGNSA. This chain's CDR3 is CASSPASLEAFF. The CDR3 DNA follows: TGTGCCAGCAGCCCTGCCTCACTTGAAGCTTTCTTT.

The genes are TRBV2 and TRBJ2-5, with TRBD1 matching over 7 bases. The J call may be mistaken, given a closer DNA end match to TRBJ2-7. Looked up from germline, CDR1 is SNHLY and CDR2 is FYNNEI. This CDR3 contains 12 residues. The DNA for the CDR3 is TGTGCCAGCAGGTGGGACAGTTACGAGCAGTACTTC. Protein product: CASRWDSYEQYF.

The J gene is TRBJ2-5, the V gene TRBV20-1, with D maybe TRBD2 (5 bases). Germline values: CDR1 DFQATT, CDR2 SNEGSKA (reference sequence). There are 15 residues in the CDR3. V was clipped by 0 bases and J by 0 bases, with 11 bases between them. Here the CDR3 reads CSARDGGIHQETQYF. CDR3 coding DNA: TGCAGTGCTAGAGATGGAGGCATACACCAAGAGACCCAGTACTTC.

The V call is TRBV25-1, the J call TRBJ1-2; TRBD1 matches at 9 bases. This CDR3 has 15 residues. The germline V gene has CDR1 MGHDK and CDR2 SYGVNS. J was trimmed by 2 bases and V by 4 bases; bases with no gene match: 5. The CDR3 nucleotides read TGTGCCAGCAGTGGGGGGACAGGGCTAAACTATGGCTACACCTTC. It is translated as CASSGGTGLNYGYTF.

The rearrangement uses TRBV4-2 and TRBJ2-7; TRBD2 matches 8 bases. V lost 3 bases, J lost 6 bases, and 10 bases stayed unmatched. Looked up from germline, CDR1 is LGHNA and CDR2 is YNFKEQ. This CDR3 region has 15 residues. This chain's CDR3 is CASSQGGLEGGEQYF. CDR3 DNA sequence: TGTGCCAGCAGCCAGGGGGGACTAGAGGGGGGCGAGCAGTACTTC.

This clonotype was counted a few times. The DNA of the CDR3 is TGTGCCAGCAGCCCCGGCGCCCTCCCAGCAGACGCGTATTTT. Protein product: CASSPGALPADAYF. V usage is TRBV9 and J usage is TRBJ2-3; D remains unclear. The germline V and J ends were trimmed by 4 bases and 14 bases, with 23 bases remaining between them. The CDR3 runs to 14 residues. Germline CDR1 is SGDLS and CDR2 is YYNGEE.

V is TRBV7-8 and J is TRBJ2-3; D is undetermined. CDR1 SGHVS and CDR2 FQNEAQ come from the germline V gene. The CDR3 is made up of 11 amino acids. The V and J ends lost 5 bases and 14 bases respectively, with 14 bases between them. CDR3 in DNA: TGTGCCAGCAGCGCAGAGCGATACGCGTATTTT. Translated: CASSAERYAYF. Supplemented by reference TRBV7-8 and TRBJ2-3, the full variable domain reads GAGVSQSPRYKVAKRGQDVALRCDPISGHVSLFWYQQALGQGPEFLTYFQNEAQLDKSGLPSDRFFAERPEGSVSTLKIQRTQQEDSAVYLCASSAERYAYFGPGTRLTVL.

The chain employs TRBV7-9 and TRBJ2-5; 7 nucleotides align to TRBD1. The assigned J gene may be wrong: the sequence end matches TRBJ2-7 better. CDR3 length equals 12 residues. Looked up from germline, CDR1 is SEHNR and CDR2 is FQNEAQ (reference sequence). The CDR3 here is CAAGGQSYEQYF. Here the CDR3 DNA reads TGTGCCGCAGGGGGACAGTCCTACGAGCAGTACTTC.

The chain is built from TRBV27 and TRBJ2-1, with D unclear. The V gene's germline CDR1 is MNHEY and CDR2 SMNVEV (reference sequence). V was pared by 5 bases and J by 5 bases, with 13 bases between. There are 14 residues in the CDR3. Written as DNA, the CDR3 is TGTGCCAGCAGTCCTTGGGCCGTAGACAATGAGCAGTTCTTC. Protein product: CASSPWAVDNEQFF.

The chain joins TRBV10-3 to TRBJ2-3; 13 nucleotides line up with TRBD2. Trimming at V came to 3 bases and at J to 4 bases, leaving 4 bases not matched to a gene. This CDR3 is built from 16 residues. Per germline, CDR1 ENHRY and CDR2 SYGVKD. In DNA form, the CDR3 reads TGTGCCATCAGTGAACCTACTAGCGGGAGGGCAGATACGCAGTATTTT. Its translation: CAISEPTSGRADTQYF.

This clonotype has more than one count but fewer than ten. The genes are TRBV29-1 and TRBJ1-2, with unresolved D. V lost 7 bases, J lost 0 bases, and 18 bases lay in between. The length of the CDR3 is 15 residues. The germline gives CDR1 SQVTM, CDR2 ANQGSEA. In DNA form, the CDR3 reads TGCAGCGCGTGCGTGACACCCAGCACTAACTATGGCTACACCTTC. Amino acids: CSACVTPSTNYGYTF.

A few counts support this clonotype. J is TRBJ2-7 and V is TRBV2; possible D gene TRBD1, 6 bases. Germline CDR1 SNHLY, CDR2 FYNNEI. V shed 3 bases and J shed 3 bases, with 15 bases lying between them. The CDR3 length is 15 residues. Written as DNA, the CDR3 is TGTGCCAGCAGTGATGGGGGACACCGAAACTACGAGCAGTACTTC. Translation gives CASSDGGHRNYEQYF.

In this sample, this clonotype turned up a few times. The chain uses TRBV27 and TRBJ1-2; unclear D gene. The CDR3 is 13 amino acids. Germline CDR1 and CDR2: MNHEY and SMNVEV (reference sequence). The V and J ends lost 2 bases and 5 bases respectively, with 9 bases between them. CDR3 amino acids: CASSLAAGYGYTF. The CDR3, as DNA: TGTGCCAGCAGTTTAGCCGCGGGGTATGGCTACACCTTC.

V and J are TRBV5-1 and TRBJ2-1; 7 nucleotides match TRBD2. Germline lookup yields CDR1 SGHRS and CDR2 YFSETQ. There are 14 residues in the CDR3. J lost 4 bases, V lost 1 base, and 2 bases had no gene match. The chain's CDR3 is CASSLTSAYNEQFF. The CDR3 DNA is TGCGCCAGCAGCTTGACTAGCGCTTACAATGAGCAGTTCTTC.